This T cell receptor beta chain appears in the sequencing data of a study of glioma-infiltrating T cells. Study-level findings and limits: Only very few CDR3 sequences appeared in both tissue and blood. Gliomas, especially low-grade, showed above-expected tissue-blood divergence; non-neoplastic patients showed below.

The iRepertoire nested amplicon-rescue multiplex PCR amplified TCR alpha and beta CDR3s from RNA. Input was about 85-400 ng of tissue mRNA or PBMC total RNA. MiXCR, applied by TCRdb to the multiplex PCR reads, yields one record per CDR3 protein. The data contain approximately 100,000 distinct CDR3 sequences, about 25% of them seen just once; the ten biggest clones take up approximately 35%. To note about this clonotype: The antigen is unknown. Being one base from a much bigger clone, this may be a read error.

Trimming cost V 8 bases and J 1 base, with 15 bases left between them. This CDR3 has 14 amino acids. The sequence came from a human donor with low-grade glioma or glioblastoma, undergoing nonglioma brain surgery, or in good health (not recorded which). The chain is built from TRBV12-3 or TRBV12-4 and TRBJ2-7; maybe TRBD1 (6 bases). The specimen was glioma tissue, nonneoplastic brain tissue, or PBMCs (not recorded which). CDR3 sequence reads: CASGDNIASYEQYF. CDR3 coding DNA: TGTGCCAGCGGGGACAACATCGCTTCCTACGAGCAGTACTTC.